Listed below are T cell receptor beta chains from one sample, sequenced in a study of cytomegalovirus exposure and HLA in healthy donors. The table came from immunoSEQ multiplex PCR; TCRdb's copy has only in-frame clones and leaves some out. The sample lists about 160,000 clones, roughly 80% seen once, with roughly 4.2% in the top ten. The sample consisted of PBMCs. These receptors came from a man in his forties in good health and CMV-seronegative. Each CDR3 is given without its conserved first and last residue. Clone size, where shown, is once, few, many, or a class for clones that have expanded.

-	TRBJ2-7	TRBV6-1	ASSEDRDWLYEQY
-	TRBJ2-7	TRBV5-1	ASSSKTSGGAREQY
-	TRBJ2-7	TRBV11-2	ASSLTGYTYEQY
-	TRBJ1-2	TRBV19	ASSIEGVYGYT
once	TRBJ1-1	TRBV4-1	ASSQTDRANTEAF
-	TRBJ2-7	TRBV19	ASSISGGGVYEQY
-	TRBJ1-5	TRBV6-5	ASSSDTYQPQH
-	TRBJ2-1	TRBV6-4	ASVGGVRNEQF
-	TRBJ2-7	TRBV19	ASRSHSGGAEQY
-	TRBJ2-3	TRBV29-1	SVEDPVWAGSTDTQY
-	TRBJ1-5	TRBV4-1	ASSQGGQGLIQPQH
-	TRBJ1-5	TRBV2	ASSSGFLSGNQPQH
-	TRBJ2-5	TRBV7-9	ASSFASGVGETQY
-	TRBJ2-7	TRBV4-1	ASSQGPAGGAHEQY
-	TRBJ1-1	TRBV7-9	ASSSSREAF
-	TRBJ1-4	TRBV4-1	ASSQVLLGAANEKLF
-	TRBJ1-1	TRBV6-5	AASDRGWTEAF
-	TRBJ2-3	TRBV6-4	ASSEGESADTQY
-	TRBJ2-7	TRBV5-1	ASSFRDTLYEQY
once	TRBJ2-1	TRBV7-9	ASSGSRDSSYNEQF
once	TRBJ2-3	TRBV15	ATSSLLAGTDTQY
-	TRBJ1-1	TRBV5-1	ASSPQPDTEAF